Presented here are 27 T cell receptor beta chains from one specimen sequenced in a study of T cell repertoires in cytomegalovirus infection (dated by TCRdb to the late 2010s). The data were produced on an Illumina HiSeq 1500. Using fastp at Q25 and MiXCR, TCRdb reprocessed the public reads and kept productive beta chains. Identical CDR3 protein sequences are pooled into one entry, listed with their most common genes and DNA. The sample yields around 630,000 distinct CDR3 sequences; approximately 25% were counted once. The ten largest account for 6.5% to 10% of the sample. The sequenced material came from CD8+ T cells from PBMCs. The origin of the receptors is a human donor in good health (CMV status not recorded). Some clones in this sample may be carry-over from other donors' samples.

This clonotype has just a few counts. CDR3 bases: TGTGCCAGCAGTCATCATGACTCCGGAAACACCATATATTTT. As protein: CASSHHDSGNTIYF. The V gene is TRBV6-2 or TRBV6-3, the J gene TRBJ1-3; no definite D call. In germline, CDR1 is MNHEY, CDR2 SVGEGT. The CDR3 spans 14 residues. V shed 5 bases and J shed 4 bases, with 12 bases lying between them.

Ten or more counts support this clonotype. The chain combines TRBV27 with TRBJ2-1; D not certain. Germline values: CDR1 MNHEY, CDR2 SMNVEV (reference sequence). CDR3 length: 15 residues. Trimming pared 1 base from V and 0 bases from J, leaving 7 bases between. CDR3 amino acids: CASSLYVGSYNEQFF. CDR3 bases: TGTGCCAGCAGTTTATACGTGGGCTCCTACAATGAGCAGTTCTTC.

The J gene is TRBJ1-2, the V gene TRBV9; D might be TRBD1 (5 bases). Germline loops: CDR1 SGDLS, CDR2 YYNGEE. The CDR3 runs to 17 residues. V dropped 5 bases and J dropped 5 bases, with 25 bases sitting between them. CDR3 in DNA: TGTGCCAGCAGTGTCGAGACGGGGGTTATCAACGGGTATGGCTACACCTTC. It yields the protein CASSVETGVINGYGYTF.

CDR3 residues: CSADGGAGAPDETQYF. The DNA of the CDR3 is TGCAGTGCAGACGGGGGGGCAGGGGCGCCCGATGAGACCCAGTACTTC. The chain joins TRBV20-1 to TRBJ2-5; 8 positions agree with TRBD2. V shed 6 bases, J shed 5 bases, and the junction held 17 bases outside the gene matches. This CDR3 comprises 16 residues. From germline, CDR1 is DFQATT and CDR2 SNEGSKA (reference sequence).

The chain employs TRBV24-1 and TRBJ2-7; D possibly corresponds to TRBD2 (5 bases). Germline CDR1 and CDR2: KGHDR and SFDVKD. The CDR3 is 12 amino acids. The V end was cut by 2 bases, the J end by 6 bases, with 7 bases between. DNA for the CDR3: TGTGCCACCAGTGATTCCCGGGGCGAGCAGTACTTC. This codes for CATSDSRGEQYF.

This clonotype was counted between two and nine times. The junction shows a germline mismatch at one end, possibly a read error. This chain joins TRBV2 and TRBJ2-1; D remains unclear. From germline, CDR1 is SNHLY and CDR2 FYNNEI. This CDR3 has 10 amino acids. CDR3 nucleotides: TGTGCCAGCAGTACCCCGGCAGGTTACTTC. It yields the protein CASSTPAGYF.

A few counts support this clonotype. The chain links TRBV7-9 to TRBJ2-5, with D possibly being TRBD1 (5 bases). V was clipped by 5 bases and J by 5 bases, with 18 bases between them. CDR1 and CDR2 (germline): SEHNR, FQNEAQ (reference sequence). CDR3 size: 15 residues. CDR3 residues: CASSPLSRGRETQYF. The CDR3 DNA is TGTGCCAGCAGCCCCCTGAGTAGGGGTAGGGAGACCCAGTACTTC.

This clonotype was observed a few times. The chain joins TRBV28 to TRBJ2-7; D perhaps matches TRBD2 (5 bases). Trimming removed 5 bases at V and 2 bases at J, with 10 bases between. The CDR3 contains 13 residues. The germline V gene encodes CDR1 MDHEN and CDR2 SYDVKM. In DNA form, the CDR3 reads TGTGCCAGCAGTCGGACGGGGACCTACGAGCAGTACTTC. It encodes CASSRTGTYEQYF.

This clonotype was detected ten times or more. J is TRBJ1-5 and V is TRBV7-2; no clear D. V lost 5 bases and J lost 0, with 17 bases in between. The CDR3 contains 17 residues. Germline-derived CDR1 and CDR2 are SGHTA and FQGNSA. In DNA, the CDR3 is TGTGCCAGCAGCCCTCGAGGTGGGATTTATAGCAATCAGCCCCAGCATTTT. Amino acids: CASSPRGGIYSNQPQHF. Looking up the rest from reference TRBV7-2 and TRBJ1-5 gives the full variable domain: GAGVSQSPSNKVTEKGKDVELRCDPISGHTALYWYRQSLGQGLEFLIYFQGNSAPDKSGLPSDRFSAERTGGSVSTLTIQRTQQEDSAVYLCASSPRGGIYSNQPQHFGDGTRLSIL.

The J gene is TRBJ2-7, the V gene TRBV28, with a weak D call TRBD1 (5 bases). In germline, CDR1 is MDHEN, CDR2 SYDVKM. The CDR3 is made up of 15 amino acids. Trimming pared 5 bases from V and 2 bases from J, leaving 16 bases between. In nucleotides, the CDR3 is TGTGCCAGCAGTCCCACGTCGGTGGGGCCCTACGAGCAGTACGTC. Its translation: CASSPTSVGPYEQYV.

CDR3 coding DNA: TGTGCCAGCAGCTTCCGGGACAGGGCGGACACTGAAGCTTTCTTT. This encodes CASSFRDRADTEAFF. The V and J genes are TRBV7-2 and TRBJ1-1; 9 bases are a match to TRBD1. Trimming at V came to 3 bases and at J to 3 bases, leaving 5 bases not matched to a gene. This CDR3 has 15 amino acids. The germline gives CDR1 SGHTA, CDR2 FQGNSA.

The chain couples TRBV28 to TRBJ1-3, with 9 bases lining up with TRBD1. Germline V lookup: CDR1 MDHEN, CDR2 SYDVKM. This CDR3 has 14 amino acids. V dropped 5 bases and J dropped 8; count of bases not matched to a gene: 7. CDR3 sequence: CASSDPGQGYTIYF. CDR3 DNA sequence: TGTGCCAGCAGTGATCCGGGACAGGGTTACACCATATATTTT.

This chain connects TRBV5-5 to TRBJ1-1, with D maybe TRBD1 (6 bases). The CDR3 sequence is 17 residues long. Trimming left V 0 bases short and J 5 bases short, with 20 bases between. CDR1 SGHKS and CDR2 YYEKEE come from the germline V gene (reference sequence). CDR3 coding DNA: TGTGCCAGCAGCTTGGGCCCCCGGGACACAAAACTAACTGAAGCTTTCTTT. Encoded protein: CASSLGPRDTKLTEAFF.

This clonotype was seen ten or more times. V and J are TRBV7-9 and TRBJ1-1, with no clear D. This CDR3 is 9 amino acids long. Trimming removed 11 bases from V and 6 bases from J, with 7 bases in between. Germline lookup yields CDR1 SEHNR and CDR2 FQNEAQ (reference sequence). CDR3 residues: CAPAPEAFF. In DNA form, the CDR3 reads TGTGCCCCGGCCCCTGAAGCTTTCTTT.

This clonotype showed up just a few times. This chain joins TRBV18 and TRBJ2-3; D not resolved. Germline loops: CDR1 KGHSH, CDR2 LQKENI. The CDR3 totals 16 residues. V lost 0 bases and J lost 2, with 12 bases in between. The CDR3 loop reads CASSPPVRATTDTQYF. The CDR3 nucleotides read TGTGCCAGCTCACCACCCGTCAGAGCCACCACAGATACGCAGTATTTT. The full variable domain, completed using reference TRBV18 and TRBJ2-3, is NAGVMQNPRHLVRRRGQEARLRCSPMKGHSHVYWYRQLPEEGLKFMVYLQKENIIDESGMPKERFSAEFPKEGPSILRIQQVVRGDSAAYFCASSPPVRATTDTQYFGPGTRLTVL.

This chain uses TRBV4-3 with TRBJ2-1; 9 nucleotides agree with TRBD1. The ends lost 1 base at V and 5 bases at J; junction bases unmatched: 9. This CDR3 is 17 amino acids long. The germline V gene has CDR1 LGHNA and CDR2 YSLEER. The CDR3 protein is CASSQARDRDVHNEQFF. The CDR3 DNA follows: TGCGCCAGCAGCCAAGCCCGGGACAGGGACGTCCACAATGAGCAGTTCTTC.

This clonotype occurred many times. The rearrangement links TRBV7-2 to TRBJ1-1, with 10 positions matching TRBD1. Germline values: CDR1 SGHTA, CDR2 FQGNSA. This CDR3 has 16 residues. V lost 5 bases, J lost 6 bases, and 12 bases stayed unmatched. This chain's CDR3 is CASSPWTGGIVSEAFF. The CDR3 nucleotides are TGTGCCAGCAGCCCGTGGACAGGGGGTATTGTATCTGAAGCTTTCTTT.

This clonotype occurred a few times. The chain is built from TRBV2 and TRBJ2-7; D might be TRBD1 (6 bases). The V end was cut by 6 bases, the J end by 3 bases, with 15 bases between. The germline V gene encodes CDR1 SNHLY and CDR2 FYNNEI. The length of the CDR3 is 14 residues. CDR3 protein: CASSTPDSDYEQYF. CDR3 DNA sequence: TGTGCCAGCAGCACCCCGGACAGTGACTACGAGCAGTACTTC.

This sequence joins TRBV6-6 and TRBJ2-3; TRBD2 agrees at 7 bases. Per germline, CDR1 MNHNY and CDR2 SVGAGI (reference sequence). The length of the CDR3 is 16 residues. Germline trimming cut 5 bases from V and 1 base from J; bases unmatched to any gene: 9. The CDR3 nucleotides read TGTGCCAGCAGTCTGGGCGGGGGTACGGGCACAGATACGCAGTATTTT. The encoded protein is CASSLGGGTGTDTQYF.

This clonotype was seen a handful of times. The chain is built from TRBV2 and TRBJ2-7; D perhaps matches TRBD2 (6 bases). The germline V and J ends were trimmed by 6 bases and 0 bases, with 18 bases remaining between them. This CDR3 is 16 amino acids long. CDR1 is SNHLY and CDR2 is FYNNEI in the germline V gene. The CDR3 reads CASRGLRDTSSYEQYF. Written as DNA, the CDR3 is TGTGCCAGCAGGGGACTCAGGGATACGAGCTCCTACGAGCAGTACTTC.

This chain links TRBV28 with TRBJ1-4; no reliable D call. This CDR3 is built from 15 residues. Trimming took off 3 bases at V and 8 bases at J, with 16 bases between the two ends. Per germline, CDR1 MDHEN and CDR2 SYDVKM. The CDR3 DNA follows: TGTGCCAGCAGTTTTACCCCTGTGGAAGGGGAAAAACTGTTTTTT. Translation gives CASSFTPVEGEKLFF.

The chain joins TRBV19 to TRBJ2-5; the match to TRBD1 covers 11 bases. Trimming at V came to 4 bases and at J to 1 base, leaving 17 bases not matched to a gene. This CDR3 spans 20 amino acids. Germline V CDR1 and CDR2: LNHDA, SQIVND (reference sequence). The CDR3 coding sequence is TGTGCCAGTAGTACCTTCGGACAGGGGGCGGCGGGGGCCACCCAAGAGACCCAGTACTTC. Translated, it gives CASSTFGQGAAGATQETQYF.

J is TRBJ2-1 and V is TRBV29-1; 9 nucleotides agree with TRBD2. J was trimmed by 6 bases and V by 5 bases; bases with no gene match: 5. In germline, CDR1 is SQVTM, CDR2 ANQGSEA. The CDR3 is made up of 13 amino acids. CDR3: CSVPRGGGNEQFF. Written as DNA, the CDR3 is TGCAGCGTTCCGCGGGGGGGCGGCAATGAGCAGTTCTTC.

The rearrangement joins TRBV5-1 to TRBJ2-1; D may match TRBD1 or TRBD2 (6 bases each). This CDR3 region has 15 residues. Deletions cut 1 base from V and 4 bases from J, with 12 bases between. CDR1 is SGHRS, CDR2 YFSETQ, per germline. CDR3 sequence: CASSLNRDFYNEQFF. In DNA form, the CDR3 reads TGCGCCAGCAGCTTGAACAGGGACTTTTACAATGAGCAGTTCTTC.

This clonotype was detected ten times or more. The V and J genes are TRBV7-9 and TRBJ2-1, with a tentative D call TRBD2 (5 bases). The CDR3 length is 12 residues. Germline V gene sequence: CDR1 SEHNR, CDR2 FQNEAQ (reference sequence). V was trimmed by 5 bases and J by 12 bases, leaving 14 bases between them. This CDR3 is CASSLDYRAQFF. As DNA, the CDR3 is TGTGCCAGCAGCCTCGACTATCGTGCGCAGTTCTTC.

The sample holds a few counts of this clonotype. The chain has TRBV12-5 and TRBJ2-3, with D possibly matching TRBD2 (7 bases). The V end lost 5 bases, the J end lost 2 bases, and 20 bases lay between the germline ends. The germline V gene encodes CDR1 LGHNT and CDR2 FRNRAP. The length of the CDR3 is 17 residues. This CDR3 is CASGLPWGRGNTDTQYF. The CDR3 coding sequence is TGTGCTAGTGGTCTCCCCTGGGGGCGGGGGAACACAGATACGCAGTATTTT.

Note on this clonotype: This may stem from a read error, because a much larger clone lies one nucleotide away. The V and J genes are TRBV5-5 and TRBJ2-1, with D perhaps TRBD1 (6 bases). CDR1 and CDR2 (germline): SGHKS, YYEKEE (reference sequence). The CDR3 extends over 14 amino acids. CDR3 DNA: TGTGCCAGCAGCTTGATGCACAGGGCCAATGAGCAGCTCTTC. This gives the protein CASSLMHRANEQLF.